This T cell receptor beta chain was captured in a study of cytomegalovirus exposure and HLA in healthy donors. The PCR was carried out with 60 Vbeta primers and 13 Jbeta primers. The data were produced by immunoSEQ multiplex PCR, yet TCRdb's version contains in-frame clones alone and is incomplete. The sample records roughly 100,000 clones, around 60% being singletons. As regards this clone: No antigen is known for it.

Unrecorded immune exposures were likely, despite nominal health at sampling. General observations from the study: In all likelihood, a cluster of highly shared sequence variants was a sequencing artifact. Common viral pathogens seemed to be connected with several of the most significant clusters, according to a later analysis. Roughly uniform depth of sequencing across donors was assumed in presence/absence analyses.

This CDR3 has 11 amino acids. The V and J ends lost 6 bases and 6 bases, in that order; junction bases with no gene match: 1. Germline V lookup: CDR1 SEHNR, CDR2 FQNEAQ (reference sequence). This TCR was sampled from a human donor in good health. What was sequenced was PBMCs. The chain employs TRBV7-9 and TRBJ2-5; 7 nucleotides align to TRBD2. CDR3 nucleotide sequence: TGTGCCAGCAGGAGCGGGAAGACCCAGTACTTC. This translates into CASRSGKTQYF.